These 32 T cell receptor beta chains were all obtained from the same sample, sequenced in a study of T cell responses to AZD1222 COVID-19 vaccine. Clones were read by immunoSEQ multiplex PCR, and TCRdb kept only the in-frame ones, dropping some. The sample shows about 140,000 clones, around 91% of them seen only once. Sequencing was performed on peripheral blood, taken on day 0 of AZD1222 vaccination. Receptors were obtained from an adult in good health.

CDR3 protein: CASSLRPGQTEAFF. The CDR3, as DNA: TGTGCCAGCAGCTTAAGACCTGGTCAAACTGAAGCTTTCTTT. The rearrangement joins TRBV7-3 to TRBJ1-1; D call uncertain. This CDR3 is 14 amino acids long. V was trimmed by 1 base and J by 5 bases, leaving 11 bases between them. The germline V gene has CDR1 SGHTA and CDR2 FQGTGA.

The chain has TRBV7-8 and TRBJ2-3; no clear D gene. Per germline, CDR1 SGHVS and CDR2 FQNEAQ. The CDR3 has 15 residues. Deletions cut 1 base from V and 2 bases from J, with 10 bases between. This CDR3 is CASSLDGANTDTQYF. In nucleotides, the CDR3 is TGTGCCAGCAGCTTAGATGGAGCAAACACAGATACGCAGTATTTT.

The V call is TRBV2, the J call TRBJ1-3, with D tentatively TRBD1 (5 bases). Germline-derived CDR1 and CDR2 are SNHLY and FYNNEI. The CDR3 consists of 14 residues. The germline V and J ends were trimmed by 5 bases and 0 bases, with 8 bases remaining between them. The CDR3 spells CASSKGSSGNTIYF. The CDR3 nucleotides are TGTGCCAGCAGTAAGGGGAGCTCTGGAAACACCATATATTTT.

The rearrangement uses TRBV6-4 and TRBJ2-2, with D possibly being TRBD2 (6 bases). From germline, CDR1 is MRHNA and CDR2 SNTAGT. V gave up 3 bases and J gave up 6 bases, with 8 bases separating them. The CDR3 is 13 amino acids. The CDR3 spells CASSDREAGELFF. The CDR3 region has the DNA TGTGCCAGCAGTGATAGGGAGGCCGGGGAGCTGTTTTTT.

The chain couples TRBV5-4 to TRBJ2-7; D ambiguous. The V gene's germline CDR1 is SGHNT and CDR2 YYREEE (reference sequence). Trimming removed 0 bases from V and 9 bases from J, with 16 bases in between. The CDR3 is 14 amino acids. The CDR3 DNA is TGTGCCAGCAGCTTGGATGGACCCCGGGTCGCGCAGTACTTC. This translates into CASSLDGPRVAQYF.

V is TRBV3-1 (or the pseudogene TRBV3-2) and J is TRBJ2-5; TRBD1 or TRBD2 may be the D gene (5 bases each). This CDR3 has 15 residues. Looked up from germline, CDR1 is LGHDT and CDR2 is YNNKEL (reference sequence). The ends were cut back, 0 bases at V and 3 bases at J, with 11 bases in the middle. CDR3: CASSQDLGRKETQYF. CDR3 DNA sequence: TGTGCCAGCAGCCAAGATCTGGGACGCAAAGAGACCCAGTACTTC.

The chain has TRBV19 and TRBJ1-3, with 7 positions matching TRBD1. Trimming cost V 5 bases and J 0 bases; bases outside gene matches: 7. From germline, CDR1 is LNHDA and CDR2 SQIVND (reference sequence). CDR3 size: 16 residues. The CDR3 loop is CASSDWDSLSGNTIYF. The DNA for the CDR3 is TGTGCCAGTAGTGACTGGGACAGCCTCTCTGGAAACACCATATATTTT.

The chain joins TRBV3-1 (or the pseudogene TRBV3-2) to TRBJ2-1, with 11 positions matching TRBD2. The ends lost 5 bases at V and 6 bases at J; junction bases unmatched: 6. The germline CDR1 and CDR2 sequences are LGHDT and YNNKEL (reference sequence). This CDR3 has 15 amino acids. The CDR3 DNA reads TGTGCCAGCAGCAGAGGACTAGCGGGTAGCAATGAGCAGTTCTTC. Its protein is CASSRGLAGSNEQFF.

The J gene is TRBJ2-1, the V gene TRBV25-1; D gene unclear. With 1 base removed from V and 5 bases from J, the gap between germline ends came to 3 bases. Germline V lookup: CDR1 MGHDK, CDR2 SYGVNS. The CDR3 length is 12 residues. The CDR3 DNA follows: TGTGCCAGCAGTGAATGGGACAATGAGCAGTTCTTC. This encodes CASSEWDNEQFF. Drawing the rest from reference TRBV25-1 and TRBJ2-1, the complete variable domain is EADIYQTPRYLVIGTGKKITLECSQTMGHDKMYWYQQDPGMELHLIHYSYGVNSTEKGDLSSESTVSRIRTEHFPLTLESARPSHTSQYLCASSEWDNEQFFGPGTRLTVL.

The J gene is TRBJ2-2, the V gene TRBV7-3; perhaps TRBD2 as D (6 bases). Between the trimmed V and J ends, which lost 4 bases and 9 bases, there was a span of 15 bases. The CDR3 covers 14 residues. Germline CDR1 is SGHTA and CDR2 is FQGTGA. This CDR3 is CASSSRGGNRELFF. The CDR3 DNA sequence: TGTGCCAGCAGCTCCCGAGGAGGGAATCGGGAGCTGTTTTTT.

This sequence joins TRBV2 and TRBJ1-1; no clear D. CDR1 is SNHLY and CDR2 is FYNNEI in the germline V gene. Trimming took off 8 bases at V and 0 bases at J, with 28 bases between the two ends. The CDR3 contains 19 residues. The CDR3 nucleotides read TGTGCCAGCCCGATATCGTACCAGCCTCTCACGGGTATGAACACTGAAGCTTTCTTT. Protein sequence: CASPISYQPLTGMNTEAFF.

The chain employs TRBV6-5 and TRBJ2-1; D gene unclear. This CDR3 is 13 amino acids long. With 6 bases removed from V and 3 bases from J, the gap between germline ends came to 9 bases. Germline CDR1 MNHEY, CDR2 SVGAGI. In DNA form, the CDR3 reads TGTGCCAGCAGCGGACCGGACTACAATGAGCAGTTCTTC. It yields the protein CASSGPDYNEQFF.

Details on this clone: This sample includes further DNA sequences coding for the same CDR3. The chain is built from TRBV7-9 and TRBJ2-5; no clear D. With 1 base removed from V and 1 base from J, the gap between germline ends came to 7 bases. Germline CDR1 reads SEHNR; CDR2 reads FQNEAQ (reference sequence). This CDR3 spans 14 amino acids. This CDR3 is CASSLGGVQETQYF. CDR3 DNA sequence: TGTGCCAGCAGCTTAGGTGGCGTCCAAGAGACCCAGTACTTC. Together with reference TRBV7-9 and TRBJ2-5, the CDR3 gives the full variable domain: DTGVSQNPRHKITKRGQNVTFRCDPISEHNRLYWYRQTLGQGPEFLTYFQNEAQLEKSRLLSDRFSAERPKGSFSTLEIQRTEQGDSAMYLCASSLGGVQETQYFGPGTRLLVL.

The chain recombines TRBV19 with TRBJ2-3, with a weak D call TRBD1 (6 bases). CDR3 length: 14 residues. The ends were cut back, 3 bases at V and 2 bases at J, with 9 bases in the middle. Germline V gives CDR1 LNHDA, CDR2 SQIVND (reference sequence). The CDR3, as DNA: TGTGCCAGTAGTATTCCGGGACACACAGATACGCAGTATTTT. This sequence encodes CASSIPGHTDTQYF.

This rearrangement joins TRBV11-1 to TRBJ2-2; D not certain. V was shortened by 4 bases and J by 4 bases, with 10 bases between the two germline ends. The CDR3 contains 14 residues. CDR1 SGHAT and CDR2 FQDESV come from the germline V gene (reference sequence). The CDR3 reads CASSSGPSTGELFF. The CDR3 coding sequence is TGTGCCAGCAGCTCCGGGCCGTCCACCGGGGAGCTGTTTTTT.

The chain combines TRBV24-1 with TRBJ1-2, with D possibly TRBD1 on 5 matching bases. CDR1 and CDR2 (germline): KGHDR, SFDVKD. V shed 4 bases and J shed 8 bases, with 13 bases lying between them. The CDR3 runs 13 residues. The CDR3 DNA reads as TGTGCCACCAGTGAGAGCGGGGGTAGCGGCTACACCTTC. Translation gives CATSESGGSGYTF.

The count of this clone is one. The rearrangement links TRBV7-6 to TRBJ2-5; D is uncertain. V shed 5 bases and J shed 5 bases, with 15 bases lying between them. Germline V gene sequence: CDR1 SGHVS, CDR2 FNYEAQ. CDR3 length equals 14 residues. CDR3 coding DNA: TGTGCCAGCAGCCAGGACCCCGGAGCGGAGACCCAGTACTTC. This gives the protein CASSQDPGAETQYF.

The CDR3 sequence: CAWSVSSGTEAFF. The CDR3, as DNA: TGTGCCTGGAGTGTAAGTAGTGGAACTGAAGCTTTCTTT. The chain employs TRBV30 and TRBJ1-1; D is undetermined. V lost 0 bases and J 5 bases, leaving 10 bases between the germline ends. This CDR3 is 13 amino acids long. The germline V gene has CDR1 GTSNPN and CDR2 SVGIG (reference sequence).

The V call is TRBV15, the J call TRBJ1-5, with D unclear. The CDR3 runs to 14 residues. The germline V and J ends were trimmed by 3 bases and 0 bases, with 6 bases remaining between them. The germline CDR1 and CDR2 sequences are LNHNV and YYDKDF (reference sequence). The CDR3 DNA is TGTGCCACCAGCAGGCGGAGTAGCAATCAGCCCCAGCATTTT. It translates to CATSRRSSNQPQHF.

This chain connects TRBV30 to TRBJ1-4; tentative D call: TRBD1 (5 bases). The length of the CDR3 is 13 residues. Germline loops: CDR1 GTSNPN, CDR2 SVGIG (reference sequence). Between the trimmed V and J ends, which lost 4 bases and 8 bases, there was a span of 14 bases. The CDR3: CAWKITGWEKLFF. CDR3 bases: TGTGCCTGGAAAATAACAGGCTGGGAAAAACTGTTTTTT.

The J gene is TRBJ2-7, the V gene TRBV12-3 or TRBV12-4, with 7 bases fitting TRBD1. The junction had 12 bases not matched to a gene; V was cut back by 4 bases and J by 12 bases. The CDR3 spans 13 residues. CDR3 nucleotide sequence: TGTGCCAGCAGTTCAGGTACAGGGGTAAGGCTGTACTTC. Encoded protein: CASSSGTGVRLYF.

J is TRBJ2-7 and V is TRBV10-1; the D gene is possibly TRBD2 (6 bases). In germline, CDR1 is WNHNN, CDR2 SYGVQD (reference sequence). This CDR3 is 15 amino acids long. The ends were cut back, 0 bases at V and 7 bases at J, with 16 bases in the middle. The CDR3 region has the DNA TGCGCCAGCAGTGAGTCCGGCGGCGGGCGGGATGAGCAGTACTTC. Translating it yields CASSESGGGRDEQYF.

The count of this clone is one. The genes are TRBV7-8 and TRBJ2-2; TRBD2 matches at 7 bases. The CDR3 length is 18 residues. From germline, CDR1 is SGHVS and CDR2 FQNEAQ. Losses at the gene ends were 3 bases for V and 6 bases for J; bases not matched to a gene: 16. CDR3 protein: CASSFLLGSVAGAGELFF. The DNA of the CDR3 is TGTGCCAGCAGCTTTTTGTTAGGTTCCGTCGCGGGGGCCGGGGAGCTGTTTTTT.

Only one count was recorded for this clone. V gene TRBV28 combines with J gene TRBJ2-3; D might be TRBD1 (6 bases). The germline V and J ends were trimmed by 4 bases and 2 bases, with 13 bases remaining between them. Per the germline V gene, CDR1 is MDHEN and CDR2 is SYDVKM. This CDR3 comprises 15 residues. The CDR3, as DNA: TGTGCCAGCAGTTACAGGGTTTGGGCCACAGATACGCAGTATTTT. Translation: CASSYRVWATDTQYF.

V is TRBV7-6 and J is TRBJ2-5, with 12 nucleotides matching TRBD2. J lost 2 bases, V lost 1 base, and 8 bases had no gene match. Germline lookup yields CDR1 SGHVS and CDR2 FNYEAQ. The CDR3 length is 18 residues. CDR3 in DNA: TGTGCCAGCAGCTTAGGTGGCCTAGCGGGGGGGCATCAAGAGACCCAGTACTTC. This gives the protein CASSLGGLAGGHQETQYF. Supplemented by reference TRBV7-6 and TRBJ2-5, the full variable domain reads GAGVSQSPRYKVTKRGQDVALRCDPISGHVSLYWYRQALGQGPEFLTYFNYEAQQDKSGLPNDRFSAERPEGSISTLTIQRTEQRDSAMYRCASSLGGLAGGHQETQYFGPGTRLLVL.

The chain combines TRBV6-5 with TRBJ2-1, with D hard to call. Trimming took 6 bases from V and 0 from J, leaving 9 bases between them. The CDR3 runs 14 residues. The germline gives CDR1 MNHEY, CDR2 SVGAGI. Here the CDR3 reads CASRAQGSYNEQFF. In nucleotides, the CDR3 is TGTGCCAGCAGGGCACAAGGCTCCTACAATGAGCAGTTCTTC.

This chain uses TRBV29-1 with TRBJ1-2; D remains ambiguous. Deletions cut 8 bases from V and 0 bases from J, with 10 bases between. Per the germline V gene, CDR1 is SQVTM and CDR2 is ANQGSEA. The CDR3 is 12 residues long. CDR3: CSPYTANYGYTF. The CDR3 region has the DNA TGCAGCCCATACACAGCTAACTATGGCTACACCTTC.

The chain employs TRBV14 and TRBJ1-1; possible D gene TRBD1, 5 bases. CDR1 and CDR2 (germline): SGHDN, FVKESK. The CDR3 consists of 15 residues. V lost 1 base to trimming and J lost 1 base, with 10 bases between them. The CDR3 sequence is CASSQARQRNTEAFF. CDR3 nucleotides: TGTGCCAGCAGCCAAGCACGACAGAGGAACACTGAAGCTTTCTTT.

The chain combines TRBV28 with TRBJ2-5; D call uncertain. The V gene's germline CDR1 is MDHEN and CDR2 SYDVKM. The CDR3 loop spans 15 amino acids. V gave up 6 bases and J gave up 7 bases, with 21 bases separating them. DNA for the CDR3: TGTGCCAGCAGGACCTATCGAGGAACCTCCGGGACCCAGTACTTC. The encoded protein is CASRTYRGTSGTQYF.

This clone was recorded once. V gene TRBV28 combines with J gene TRBJ1-1, with D maybe TRBD1 (6 bases). V was pared by 6 bases and J by 2 bases, with 7 bases between. This CDR3 has 12 residues. In germline, CDR1 is MDHEN, CDR2 SYDVKM. CDR3 nucleotides: TGTGCCAGCAGGGACAGTAACACTGAAGCTTTCTTT. Its protein is CASRDSNTEAFF.

The chain carries TRBV6-5 and TRBJ1-1, with no clear D. This CDR3 is 12 amino acids long. Germline CDR1 reads MNHEY; CDR2 reads SVGAGI. The V and J ends lost 7 bases and 1 base respectively, with 7 bases between them. In DNA form, the CDR3 reads TGTGCCAGCATCAAACAGAACACTGAAGCTTTCTTT. Its protein is CASIKQNTEAFF.

The J gene is TRBJ2-7, the V gene TRBV28; D is ambiguous. The CDR3 consists of 11 residues. V was trimmed by 5 bases and J by 7 bases, leaving 9 bases between them. CDR1 and CDR2 from the germline V gene are MDHEN and SYDVKM. CDR3 nucleotide sequence: TGTGCCAGCAGTCTTCAGAGAGAGCAGTACTTC. Amino acid sequence: CASSLQREQYF.